This T cell receptor beta chain stems from a study of blood T cell repertoires in COVID-19. Study in general: Samples representing acute and convalescent COVID-19 were sourced from the United States, Italy and Spain. PBMCs, B-cell-depleted T cells, or T cells provided the cDNA or gDNA that made up the material.

Enrollment of patients from Seattle took place during active infection, with longitudinal follow-up. In germline, CDR1 is KGHSH, CDR2 LQKENI. CDR3 length: 14 residues. V was trimmed by 2 bases and J by 2 bases, leaving 9 bases between them. As originally analysed: Nucleated cell counts were estimated from reference gene primer amplification. TCRdb keeps only in-frame clones here, not all; method: immunoSEQ multiplex PCR. The V and J calls and clone size come from that table; D and trimming were worked out from the DNA. Of about 250,000 clones in the sample, about nine tenths are singletons; the top ten hold around 6.3%.

Sample: peripheral blood. The clonotype originates from a woman under 40 with COVID-19, enrolled during active disease. V and J are TRBV18 and TRBJ1-1; D uncertain. The CDR3 coding sequence is TGTGCCAGCTCACCAGAACAGCCCAACACTGAAGCTTTCTTT. Translating gives CASSPEQPNTEAFF.